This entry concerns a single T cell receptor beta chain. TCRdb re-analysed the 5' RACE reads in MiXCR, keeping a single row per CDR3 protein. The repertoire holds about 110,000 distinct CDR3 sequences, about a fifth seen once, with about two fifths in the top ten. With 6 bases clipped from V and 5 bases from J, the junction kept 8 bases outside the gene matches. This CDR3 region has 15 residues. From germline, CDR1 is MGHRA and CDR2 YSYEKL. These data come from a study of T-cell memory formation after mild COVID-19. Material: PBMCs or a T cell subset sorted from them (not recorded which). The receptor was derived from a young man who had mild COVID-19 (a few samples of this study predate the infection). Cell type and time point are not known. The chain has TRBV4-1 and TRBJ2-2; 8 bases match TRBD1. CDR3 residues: CASRVRTGSTGELFF. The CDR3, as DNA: TGCGCCAGCAGGGTCCGGACAGGGAGTACCGGGGAGCTGTTTTTT.